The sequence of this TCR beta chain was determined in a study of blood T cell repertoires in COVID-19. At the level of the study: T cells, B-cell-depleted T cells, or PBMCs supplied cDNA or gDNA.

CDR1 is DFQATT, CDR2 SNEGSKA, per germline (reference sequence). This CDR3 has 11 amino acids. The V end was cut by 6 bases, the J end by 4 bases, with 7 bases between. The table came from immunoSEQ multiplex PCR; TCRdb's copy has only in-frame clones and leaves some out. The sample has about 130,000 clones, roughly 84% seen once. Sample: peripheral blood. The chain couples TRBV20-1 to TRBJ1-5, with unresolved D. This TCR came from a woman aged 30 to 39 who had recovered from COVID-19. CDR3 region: CSASGNQPQHF. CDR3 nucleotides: TGCAGTGCATCGGGAAATCAGCCCCAGCATTTT.